The sequence of this T cell receptor beta chain was determined in a study of blood T cell repertoires in COVID-19. Study in general: COVID-19 samples, acute and convalescent, were from the United States, Italy and Spain.

Source study methods: Amplification from reference gene primers served as the basis for estimated nucleated cell counts. Profiling relied on immunoSEQ multiplex PCR, and the TCRdb table lists in-frame clones only, not all of them. V and J calls plus clone size are reproduced from that table; the DNA served to infer D and trimming. The repertoire consists of about 300,000 clones, with around 89% occurring once and the leading ten covering about 4.2%. The receptor's source is a man aged 35 to 55 with acute or convalescent COVID-19. The source material was peripheral blood.

The CDR3 here is CASTLQGVITEAFF. In DNA form, the CDR3 reads TGCGCCAGCACCCTACAGGGTGTCATCACTGAAGCTTTCTTT. This chain connects TRBV5-1 to TRBJ1-1; TRBD1 is a possible D gene (6 bases). V lost 6 bases and J 4 bases, leaving 16 bases between the germline ends. The germline gives CDR1 SGHRS, CDR2 YFSETQ. This CDR3 has 14 amino acids.